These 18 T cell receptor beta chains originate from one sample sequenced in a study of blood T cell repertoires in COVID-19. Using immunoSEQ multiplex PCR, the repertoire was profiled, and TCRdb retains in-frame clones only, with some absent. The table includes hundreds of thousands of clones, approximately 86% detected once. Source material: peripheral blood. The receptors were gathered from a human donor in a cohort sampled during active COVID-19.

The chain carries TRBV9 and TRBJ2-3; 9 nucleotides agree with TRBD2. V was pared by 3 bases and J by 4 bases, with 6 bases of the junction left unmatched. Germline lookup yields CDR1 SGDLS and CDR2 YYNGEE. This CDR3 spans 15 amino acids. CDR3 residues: CASSGSAGGPDTQYF. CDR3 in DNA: TGTGCCAGCAGCGGTTCGGCGGGGGGGCCAGATACGCAGTATTTT.

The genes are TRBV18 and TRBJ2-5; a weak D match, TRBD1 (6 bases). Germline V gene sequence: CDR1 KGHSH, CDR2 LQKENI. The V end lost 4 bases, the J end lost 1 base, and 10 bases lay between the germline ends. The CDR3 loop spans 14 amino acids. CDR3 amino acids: CASSQGQFQETQYF. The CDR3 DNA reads TGTGCCAGCTCACAAGGACAGTTCCAAGAGACCCAGTACTTC. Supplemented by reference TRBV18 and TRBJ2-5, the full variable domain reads NAGVMQNPRHLVRRRGQEARLRCSPMKGHSHVYWYRQLPEEGLKFMVYLQKENIIDESGMPKERFSAEFPKEGPSILRIQQVVRGDSAAYFCASSQGQFQETQYFGPGTRLLVL.

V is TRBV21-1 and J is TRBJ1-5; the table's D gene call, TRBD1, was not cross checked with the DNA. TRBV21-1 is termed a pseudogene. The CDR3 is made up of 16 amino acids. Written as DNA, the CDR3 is TGTGCCAGCAGCAAACCGGCAGGGGGCCTCAATCAGCCCCAGCATTTT. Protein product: CASSKPAGGLNQPQHF.

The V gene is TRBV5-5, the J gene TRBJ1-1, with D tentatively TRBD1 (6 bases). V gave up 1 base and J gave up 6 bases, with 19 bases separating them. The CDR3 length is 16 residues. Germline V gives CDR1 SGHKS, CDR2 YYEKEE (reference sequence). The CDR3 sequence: CASSLNRALVGAEAFF. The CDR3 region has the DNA TGTGCCAGCAGCTTGAACAGGGCGCTGGTGGGAGCTGAAGCTTTCTTT.

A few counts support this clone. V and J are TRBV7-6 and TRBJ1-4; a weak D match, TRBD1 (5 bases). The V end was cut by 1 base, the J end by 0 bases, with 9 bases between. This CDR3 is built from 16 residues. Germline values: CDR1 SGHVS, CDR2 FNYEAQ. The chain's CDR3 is CASSLVQGATNEKLFF. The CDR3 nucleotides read TGTGCCAGCAGCTTAGTTCAGGGTGCAACTAATGAAAAACTGTTTTTT.

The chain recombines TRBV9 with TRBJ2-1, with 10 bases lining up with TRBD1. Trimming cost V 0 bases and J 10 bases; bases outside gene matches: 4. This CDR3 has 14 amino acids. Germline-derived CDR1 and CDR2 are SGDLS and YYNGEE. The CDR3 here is CASSVETGGVEQFF. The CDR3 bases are TGTGCCAGCAGCGTAGAGACAGGGGGCGTGGAGCAGTTCTTC.

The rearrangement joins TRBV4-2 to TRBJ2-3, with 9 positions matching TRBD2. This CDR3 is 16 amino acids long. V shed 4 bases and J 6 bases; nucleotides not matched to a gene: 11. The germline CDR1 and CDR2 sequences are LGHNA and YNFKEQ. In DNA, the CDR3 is TGTGCCAGCAGCCCGGTGGCGGCTAGCGGGACTGATACGCAGTATTTT. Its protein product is CASSPVAASGTDTQYF.

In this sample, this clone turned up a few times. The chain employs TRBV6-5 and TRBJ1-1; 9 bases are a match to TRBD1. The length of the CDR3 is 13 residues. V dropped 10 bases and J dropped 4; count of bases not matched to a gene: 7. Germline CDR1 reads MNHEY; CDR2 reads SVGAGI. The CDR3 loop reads CATADRGGTEAFF. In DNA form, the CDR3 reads TGTGCCACCGCGGACAGGGGAGGCACTGAAGCTTTCTTT.

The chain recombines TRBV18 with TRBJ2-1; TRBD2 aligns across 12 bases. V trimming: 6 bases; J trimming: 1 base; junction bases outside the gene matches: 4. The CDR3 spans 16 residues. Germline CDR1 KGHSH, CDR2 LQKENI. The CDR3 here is CASSRTSGTSYNEQFF. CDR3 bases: TGTGCCAGCTCCCGGACTAGCGGGACATCCTACAATGAGCAGTTCTTC.

DNA for the CDR3: TGCAGTGCTAGTGAGGGGGCAAGAGACACTGAAGCTTTCTTT. This translates into CSASEGARDTEAFF. The chain uses TRBV20-1 and TRBJ1-1; TRBD1 matches 7 bases. After removal of 3 bases from V and 3 bases from J, the junction contained 7 bases not matched to a gene. The CDR3 has 14 residues. Germline V lookup: CDR1 DFQATT, CDR2 SNEGSKA (reference sequence).

The CDR3 sequence is CASSIRGTDRPQHF. The CDR3 coding sequence is TGTGCCAGCAGCATAAGGGGGACCGATCGGCCCCAGCATTTT. The rearrangement joins TRBV7-8 to TRBJ1-5; TRBD1 is a possible D gene (6 bases). Per the germline V gene, CDR1 is SGHVS and CDR2 is FQNEAQ. V lost 5 bases and J 9 bases, leaving 17 bases between the germline ends. This CDR3 comprises 14 residues.

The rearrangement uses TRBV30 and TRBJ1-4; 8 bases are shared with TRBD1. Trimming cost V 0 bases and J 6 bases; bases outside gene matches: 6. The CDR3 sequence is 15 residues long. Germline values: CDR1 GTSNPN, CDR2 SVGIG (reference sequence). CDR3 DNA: TGTGCCTGGAGTGTCCACAGGGGGTGGCATGAAAAACTGTTTTTT. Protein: CAWSVHRGWHEKLFF.

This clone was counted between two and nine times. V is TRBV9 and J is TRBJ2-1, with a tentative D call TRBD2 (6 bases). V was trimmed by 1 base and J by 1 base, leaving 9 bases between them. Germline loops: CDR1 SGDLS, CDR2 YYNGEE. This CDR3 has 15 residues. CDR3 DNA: TGTGCCAGCAGCGTATTGGGGGGATCCTACAATGAGCAGTTCTTC. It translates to CASSVLGGSYNEQFF.

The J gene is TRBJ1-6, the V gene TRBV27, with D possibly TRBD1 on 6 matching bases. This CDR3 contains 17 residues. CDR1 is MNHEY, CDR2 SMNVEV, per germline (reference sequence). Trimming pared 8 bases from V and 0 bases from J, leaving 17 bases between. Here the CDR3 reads CASAGGAGGSYNSPLHF. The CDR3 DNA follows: TGTGCCAGCGCCGGGGGCGCGGGGGGCTCCTATAATTCACCCCTCCACTTT.

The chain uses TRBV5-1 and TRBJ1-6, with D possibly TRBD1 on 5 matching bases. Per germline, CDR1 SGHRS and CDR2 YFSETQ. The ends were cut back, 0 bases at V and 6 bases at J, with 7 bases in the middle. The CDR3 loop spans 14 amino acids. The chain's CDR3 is CASSLGQINSPLHF. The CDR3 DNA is TGCGCCAGCAGCTTGGGACAGATTAATTCACCCCTCCACTTT.

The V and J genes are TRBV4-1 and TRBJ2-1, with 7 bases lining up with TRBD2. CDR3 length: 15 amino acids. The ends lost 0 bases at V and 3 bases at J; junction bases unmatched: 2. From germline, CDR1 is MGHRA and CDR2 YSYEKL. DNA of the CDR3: TGCGCCAGCAGCCAAGATGGGACTAACTACAATGAGCAGTTCTTC. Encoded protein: CASSQDGTNYNEQFF.

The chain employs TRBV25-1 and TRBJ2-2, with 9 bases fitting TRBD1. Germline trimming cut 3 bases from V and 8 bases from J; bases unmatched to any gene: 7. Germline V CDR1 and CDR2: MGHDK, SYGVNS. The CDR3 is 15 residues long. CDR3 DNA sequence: TGTGCCAGCAGTGAGAACAGGGGGCTGAGGGGGGAGCTGTTTTTT. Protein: CASSENRGLRGELFF. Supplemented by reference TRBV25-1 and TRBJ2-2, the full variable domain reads EADIYQTPRYLVIGTGKKITLECSQTMGHDKMYWYQQDPGMELHLIHYSYGVNSTEKGDLSSESTVSRIRTEHFPLTLESARPSHTSQYLCASSENRGLRGELFFGEGSRLTVL.

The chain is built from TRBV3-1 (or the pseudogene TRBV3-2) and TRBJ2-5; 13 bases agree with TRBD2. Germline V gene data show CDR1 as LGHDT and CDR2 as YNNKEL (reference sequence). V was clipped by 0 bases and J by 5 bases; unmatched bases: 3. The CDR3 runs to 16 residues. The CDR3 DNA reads TGTGCCAGCAGCCAAGAACTAGCGGGGGGGCAGGAGACCCAGTACTTC. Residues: CASSQELAGGQETQYF.